Listed below are T cell receptor beta chains from one sample, sequenced in a study of spatial heterogeneity in lung cancer. TCRdb re-called the 5' RACE reads with MiXCR, one entry per CDR3 protein. This repertoire shows some 87,000 distinct CDR3 sequences, over 8.5% found once; its top ten account for 6% to 7.5%. The sequencing used PBMCs, collected at surgery. The receptors come from a male donor with early-stage non-small cell lung cancer. CDR3s include the opening cysteine and the closing phenylalanine or tryptophan. A D gene is named only where the DNA matches it firmly. Some rows have no size entry. The others give once, few or many, or a class for an expanded clone.

clone_size: many; v_call: TRBV5-1; j_call: TRBJ2-2; d_call: NA; cdr3_nt: TGCGCCAGCAGTTCGGGACCCCCCTGGGAGCTGTTTTTT; cdr3_aa: CASSSGPPWELFF
clone_size: many; v_call: TRBV12-3/TRBV12-4; j_call: TRBJ1-1; d_call: NA; cdr3_nt: TGTGCCAGCAGTTTACGGGGGTACACTGAAGCTTTCTTT; cdr3_aa: CASSLRGYTEAFF
clone_size: many; v_call: TRBV5-1; j_call: TRBJ2-3; d_call: TRBD1; cdr3_nt: TGCGCCAGCAGCTTGACAGGGGGCGAGGATACGCAGTATTTT; cdr3_aa: CASSLTGGEDTQYF
clone_size: NA; v_call: TRBV2; j_call: TRBJ2-3; d_call: NA; cdr3_nt: TGTGCCAGCAGTGAAGTGCCCAATGGTACGCAGTATTTT; cdr3_aa: CASSEVPNGTQYF
clone_size: NA; v_call: TRBV7-2; j_call: TRBJ2-5; d_call: NA; cdr3_nt: TGTGCCAGCAGCCTAATCTACCAAGAGACCCAGTACTTC; cdr3_aa: CASSLIYQETQYF
clone_size: many; v_call: TRBV20-1; j_call: TRBJ1-1; d_call: NA; cdr3_nt: TGCAGTGCTAGAGATCCCCGATTGAACACTGAAGCTTTCTTT; cdr3_aa: CSARDPRLNTEAFF
clone_size: many; v_call: TRBV28; j_call: TRBJ2-1; d_call: NA; cdr3_nt: TGTGCCAGCAGAAGTTCAGGTCTAGGATTTAGCAATGAGCAGTTCTTC; cdr3_aa: CASRSSGLGFSNEQFF
clone_size: NA; v_call: TRBV5-1; j_call: TRBJ2-3; d_call: NA; cdr3_nt: TGCGCCAAGTTAACGCGGGACCCAGGGAATCATACGCAGTATTTT; cdr3_aa: CAKLTRDPGNHTQYF
clone_size: NA; v_call: TRBV28; j_call: TRBJ1-1; d_call: NA; cdr3_nt: TGTGCCAGCTCGTTGCGGGGCATCCACACTGAAGCTTTCTTT; cdr3_aa: CASSLRGIHTEAFF
clone_size: many; v_call: TRBV28; j_call: TRBJ2-5; d_call: TRBD2; cdr3_nt: TGTGCCCGCCGCTGGGGGACTAGCGAAGAAGAGACCCAGTACTTC; cdr3_aa: CARRWGTSEEETQYF
clone_size: few; v_call: TRBV5-5; j_call: TRBJ2-3; d_call: NA; cdr3_nt: TGTGCCAGCAGCTTCAACGGGGCCGCAGATACGCAGTATTTT; cdr3_aa: CASSFNGAADTQYF
clone_size: many; v_call: TRBV29-1; j_call: TRBJ2-7; d_call: NA; cdr3_nt: TGCAGCGTTGTCGGGTCCCCCTACGAGCAGTACTTC; cdr3_aa: CSVVGSPYEQYF
clone_size: many; v_call: TRBV6-5; j_call: TRBJ2-7; d_call: NA; cdr3_nt: TGTGCCAGCAGCATAGTCAGGGGTGCAGCCTACGAGCAGTACTTC; cdr3_aa: CASSIVRGAAYEQYF
clone_size: few; v_call: TRBV24-1; j_call: TRBJ2-1; d_call: TRBD1; cdr3_nt: TGTGCCACCAGTGACCTCGGGACAGGGATCGATGAGCAGTTCTTC; cdr3_aa: CATSDLGTGIDEQFF
clone_size: few; v_call: TRBV5-5; j_call: TRBJ2-3; d_call: TRBD2; cdr3_nt: TGTGCCAGCAGCTTGGAAGGCGGGAGGGGGACAGATACGCAGTATTTT; cdr3_aa: CASSLEGGRGTDTQYF
clone_size: many; v_call: TRBV3-1; j_call: TRBJ2-5; d_call: TRBD1; cdr3_nt: TGTGCCAGCAGCCGCCGACAGGGGGCAGGGGAGACCCAGTACTTC; cdr3_aa: CASSRRQGAGETQYF
clone_size: few; v_call: TRBV6-1; j_call: TRBJ2-7; d_call: TRBD1; cdr3_nt: TGTGCCAGCAGGAGCTCGGGACAGGGTCGGTACGAGCAGTACTTC; cdr3_aa: CASRSSGQGRYEQYF
clone_size: few; v_call: TRBV7-2; j_call: TRBJ2-7; d_call: NA; cdr3_nt: TGTGCCAGCGGTAGACTAGGGCCCTACGAGCAGTACTTC; cdr3_aa: CASGRLGPYEQYF
clone_size: many; v_call: TRBV7-8; j_call: TRBJ1-1; d_call: NA; cdr3_nt: TGTGCCAGCAGTGACAATCTGAACACTGAAGCTTTCTTT; cdr3_aa: CASSDNLNTEAFF
clone_size: many; v_call: TRBV5-6; j_call: TRBJ2-5; d_call: TRBD2; cdr3_nt: TGTGCCAGCAGCCCCGGACTAGCGGGAAAGGAAGAGACCCAGTACTTC; cdr3_aa: CASSPGLAGKEETQYF
clone_size: NA; v_call: TRBV5-1; j_call: TRBJ1-1; d_call: NA; cdr3_nt: TGCGCCAGCAGCTTGTGGGGGCCGGACACTGAAGCTTTCTTT; cdr3_aa: CASSLWGPDTEAFF
clone_size: NA; v_call: TRBV7-3; j_call: TRBJ2-5; d_call: TRBD2; cdr3_nt: TGTGCCAGCAGCCGCAGGGCTAGCGGGAGAGAGACCCAGTACTTC; cdr3_aa: CASSRRASGRETQYF
clone_size: many; v_call: TRBV12-3/TRBV12-4; j_call: TRBJ1-2; d_call: TRBD1; cdr3_nt: TGTGCCAGCAGGGGGACAGGGGCTAACTATGGCTACACCTTC; cdr3_aa: CASRGTGANYGYTF